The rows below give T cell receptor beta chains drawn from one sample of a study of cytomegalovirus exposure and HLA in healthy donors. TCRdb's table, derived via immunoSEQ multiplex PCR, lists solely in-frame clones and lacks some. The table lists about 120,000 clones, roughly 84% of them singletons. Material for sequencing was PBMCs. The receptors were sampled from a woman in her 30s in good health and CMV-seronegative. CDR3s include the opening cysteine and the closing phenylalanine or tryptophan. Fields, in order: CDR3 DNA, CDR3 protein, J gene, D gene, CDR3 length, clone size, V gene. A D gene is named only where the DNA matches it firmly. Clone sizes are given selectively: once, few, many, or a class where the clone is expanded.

DNA: TGTGCCAGCAGAATACATAGCGGACCCTCCTACAATGAGCAGTTCTTC
CDR3: CASRIHSGPSYNEQFF
J: TRBJ2-1
D: -
length: 16
size: -
V: TRBV7-8

DNA: TGTGCCAGCAGTACCCCGACAGCCCAAGAGACCCAGTACTTC
CDR3: CASSTPTAQETQYF
J: TRBJ2-5
D: -
length: 14
size: -
V: TRBV6-5

DNA: TGTGCCAGCAGCGCCCAAGTCGGGGGCCAAGAGACCCAGTACTTC
CDR3: CASSAQVGGQETQYF
J: TRBJ2-5
D: -
length: 15
size: -
V: TRBV11-2

DNA: TGTGCCAGCAGCTTAGTCGGACTAAACGAGCAGTACTTC
CDR3: CASSLVGLNEQYF
J: TRBJ2-7
D: -
length: 13
size: few
V: TRBV7-2

DNA: TGTGCCAGCAGTGAGGCGTCGGCAGGGGGCTCCTACAATGAGCAGTTCTTC
CDR3: CASSEASAGGSYNEQFF
J: TRBJ2-1
D: TRBD1
length: 17
size: once
V: TRBV25-1

DNA: TGTGCCACTGGGGACTATAGCAATCAGCCCCAGCATTTT
CDR3: CATGDYSNQPQHF
J: TRBJ1-5
D: -
length: 13
size: once
V: TRBV6-5

DNA: TGCAGCGTTGAAGGGCAGGGGGCCTACGAGCAGTACTTC
CDR3: CSVEGQGAYEQYF
J: TRBJ2-7
D: TRBD1
length: 13
size: -
V: TRBV29-1

DNA: TGTGCCAGCACCATTACCGGGGAGCTGTTTTTT
CDR3: CASTITGELFF
J: TRBJ2-2
D: -
length: 11
size: once
V: TRBV5-6

DNA: TGTGCCAGCAGTGCCGGGACAGGGCAAACTAGCGCGCAGTATTTT
CDR3: CASSAGTGQTSAQYF
J: TRBJ2-3
D: TRBD1
length: 15
size: once
V: TRBV7-7

DNA: TGTGCCAGCAGCCCAGGACAGGGGGAAGTTACAAACACCGGGGAGCTGTTTTTT
CDR3: CASSPGQGEVTNTGELFF
J: TRBJ2-2
D: TRBD1
length: 18
size: -
V: TRBV9

DNA: TGTGCCAGCAGTTACTCCCGCTCTGGAAACACCATATATTTT
CDR3: CASSYSRSGNTIYF
J: TRBJ1-3
D: -
length: 14
size: -
V: TRBV6-5

DNA: TGTGCCAGCCTACAGGACAGGGGGCGCAATCAGCCCCAGCATTTT
CDR3: CASLQDRGRNQPQHF
J: TRBJ1-5
D: TRBD1
length: 15
size: -
V: TRBV2

DNA: TGCGCCAGCAGCTTGCAGGACACAGCCTACGAGCAGTACTTC
CDR3: CASSLQDTAYEQYF
J: TRBJ2-7
D: -
length: 14
size: -
V: TRBV5-1

DNA: TGTGCCAGCAGCCCCGGGATTTCCCCGGCGGAGACCCAGTACTTC
CDR3: CASSPGISPAETQYF
J: TRBJ2-5
D: -
length: 15
size: -
V: TRBV7-2

DNA: TGTGCCAGCCACACGCAGACAACTAATGAAAAACTGTTTTTT
CDR3: CASHTQTTNEKLFF
J: TRBJ1-4
D: -
length: 14
size: -
V: TRBV7-9

DNA: TGTGCCAGCAGCGTAGGGTCCGCGGGGGGTTCGGAGACCCAGTACTTC
CDR3: CASSVGSAGGSETQYF
J: TRBJ2-5
D: TRBD2
length: 16
size: -
V: TRBV9

DNA: TGTGCCAGCAGTGAAAAGGGGTACGAGCAGTACTTC
CDR3: CASSEKGYEQYF
J: TRBJ2-7
D: -
length: 12
size: once
V: TRBV25-1

DNA: TGTGCCAGCAGCTTTAGACTAGCGGGGCCCGGGGAGCTGTTTTTT
CDR3: CASSFRLAGPGELFF
J: TRBJ2-2
D: TRBD2
length: 15
size: -
V: TRBV7-2

DNA: TGTGCCTACATGGGACAGCCATTGGAAAAACTGTTTTTT
CDR3: CAYMGQPLEKLFF
J: TRBJ1-4
D: TRBD1
length: 13
size: -
V: TRBV30

DNA: TGTGCCAGCAGCTTGGTCGGAGGGACGGGTTATGGCTACACCTTC
CDR3: CASSLVGGTGYGYTF
J: TRBJ1-2
D: -
length: 15
size: once
V: TRBV5-6

DNA: TGTGCCAGCAGCCGGAGTCAGGGTCTCGAGCAGTACTTC
CDR3: CASSRSQGLEQYF
J: TRBJ2-7
D: -
length: 13
size: -
V: TRBV7-3

DNA: TGTGCCTGGAGTGTACGGGCAGGGGTGAATCAGCCCCAGCATTTT
CDR3: CAWSVRAGVNQPQHF
J: TRBJ1-5
D: -
length: 15
size: -
V: TRBV30

DNA: TGTGCCAGCAGCTCCTCTCGTAGCGGGTCTCAAGAGACCCAGTACTTC
CDR3: CASSSSRSGSQETQYF
J: TRBJ2-5
D: TRBD2
length: 16
size: -
V: TRBV7-8

DNA: TGTGCCAGCAGCTTAAGATTATACAGGGAGAATAATTCACCCCTCCACTTT
CDR3: CASSLRLYRENNSPLHF
J: TRBJ1-6
D: -
length: 17
size: -
V: TRBV7-8

DNA: TGTGCCAGCAGTTTACAGGGGCCACCCCTCCACTTT
CDR3: CASSLQGPPLHF
J: TRBJ1-6
D: -
length: 12
size: few
V: TRBV27

DNA: TGCGCCAGCAGCTTGATACTAGCGGCTGCAGATACGCAGTATTTT
CDR3: CASSLILAAADTQYF
J: TRBJ2-3
D: TRBD2
length: 15
size: -
V: TRBV5-1

DNA: TGTGCCAGCAGCTTAATGCTGGACAATACCTACGAGCAGTACTTC
CDR3: CASSLMLDNTYEQYF
J: TRBJ2-7
D: -
length: 15
size: -
V: TRBV7-2